The 27 T cell receptor beta chains listed next were all sequenced from one sample in a study of T cell repertoires in cytomegalovirus infection. TCRdb redid the calling of the reads with MiXCR, one entry per CDR3 protein. This repertoire shows 310,000 or so distinct CDR3 sequences, roughly 26% found once; its top ten account for roughly 13%. Input material: PBMCs. All receptors come from a human donor in good health (CMV status not recorded). Some clones in this sample may be carry-over from other donors' samples.

The CDR3 region is CSAAPGPRGAEQYF. CDR3 in DNA: TGCAGTGCTGCACCGGGACCCCGGGGGGCCGAGCAGTACTTC. The chain is built from TRBV20-1 and TRBJ2-7; possibly TRBD2 for D (7 bases). The V and J ends lost 5 bases and 6 bases respectively, with 20 bases between them. This CDR3 has 14 residues. Looked up from germline, CDR1 is DFQATT and CDR2 is SNEGSKA (reference sequence).

This clonotype was seen repeatedly, ten times or more. The gene calls are TRBV7-9 and TRBJ2-3; possibly TRBD1 for D (6 bases). Trimming pared 5 bases from V and 0 bases from J, leaving 18 bases between. Germline V gene sequence: CDR1 SEHNR, CDR2 FQNEAQ (reference sequence). The CDR3 is 17 residues long. The CDR3 sequence is CASSPGQTAYSTDTQYF. The CDR3 DNA sequence: TGTGCCAGCAGCCCCGGACAGACCGCCTATAGCACAGATACGCAGTATTTT.

In this sample, this clonotype turned up a few times. The rearrangement uses TRBV6-2 or TRBV6-3 and TRBJ2-2; possibly TRBD2 for D (6 bases). Deletions cut 5 bases from V and 1 base from J, with 11 bases between. From germline, CDR1 is MNHEY and CDR2 SVGEGT. The CDR3 covers 15 residues. CDR3 residues: CASSTRRGNTGELFF. In DNA form, the CDR3 reads TGTGCCAGCAGTACCCGGCGGGGGAACACCGGGGAGCTGTTTTTT.

This clonotype was seen only a few times. The J gene is TRBJ2-5, the V gene TRBV6-1; D is ambiguous. With 7 bases removed from V and 6 bases from J, the gap between germline ends came to 18 bases. Germline assignment: CDR1 MNHNS and CDR2 SASEGT. This CDR3 has 14 residues. The CDR3 DNA reads TGTGCCAGCACCCCCGCGTCGGGCGCGCAGACCCAGTACTTC. Translation: CASTPASGAQTQYF.

The chain recombines TRBV28 with TRBJ1-5, with D unclear. The CDR3 has 12 residues. Germline CDR1 MDHEN, CDR2 SYDVKM. V dropped 3 bases and J dropped 7 bases, with 7 bases sitting between them. The CDR3, as DNA: TGTGCCAGCAGTTTCTCCGTACAGCCCCAGCATTTT. This gives the protein CASSFSVQPQHF.

Only a few counts were recorded for this clonotype. This chain connects TRBV7-9 to TRBJ1-2; D is ambiguous. The length of the CDR3 is 13 residues. CDR1 and CDR2 (germline): SEHNR, FQNEAQ (reference sequence). Trimming cost V 3 bases and J 4 bases, with 9 bases left between them. CDR3 nucleotide sequence: TGTGCCAGCAGCTTCACCGGGATCTATGGCTACACCTTC. Translation gives CASSFTGIYGYTF.

This clonotype was recorded at least ten times. J is TRBJ1-2 and V is TRBV6-2 or TRBV6-3; the D gene is possibly TRBD1 (5 bases). Per germline, CDR1 MNHEY and CDR2 SVGEGT. The CDR3 is made up of 13 amino acids. V was clipped by 0 bases and J by 6 bases, with 8 bases between them. The CDR3 DNA follows: TGTGCCAGCAGTTACTCCAGGGATCATGGCTACACCTTC. Protein product: CASSYSRDHGYTF.

This clonotype was observed a handful of times. The chain carries TRBV28 and TRBJ1-3, with 7 bases lining up with TRBD1. The germline gives CDR1 MDHEN, CDR2 SYDVKM. The CDR3 runs 15 residues. With 5 bases clipped from V and 2 bases from J, the junction kept 6 bases outside the gene matches. In nucleotides, the CDR3 is TGTGCCAGCAGTCCTCCGACAGGGCCTGGAAACACCATATATTTT. Protein product: CASSPPTGPGNTIYF.

The rearrangement links TRBV28 to TRBJ1-2; D possibly corresponds to TRBD1 (5 bases). There are 13 residues in the CDR3. Germline loops: CDR1 MDHEN, CDR2 SYDVKM. V was pared by 8 bases and J by 2 bases, with 12 bases between. CDR3 sequence (DNA): TGTGCCAGCCACAGGTTCCAGAACTATGGCTACACCTTC. It codes for CASHRFQNYGYTF.

This clonotype was seen at least ten times. The chain uses TRBV11-2 and TRBJ2-2; no reliable D call. There are 15 residues in the CDR3. CDR1 SGHAT and CDR2 FQNNGV come from the germline V gene. Trimming pared 5 bases from V and 4 bases from J, leaving 14 bases between. CDR3 coding DNA: TGTGCCAGCAGCCTCCGGACCGCTGGCACCGGGGAGCTGTTTTTT. As protein: CASSLRTAGTGELFF. Filled out from reference TRBV11-2 and TRBJ2-2, the complete variable domain reads EAGVAQSPRYKIIEKRQSVAFWCNPISGHATLYWYQQILGQGPKLLIQFQNNGVVDDSQLPKDRFSAERLKGVDSTLKIQPAKLEDSAVYLCASSLRTAGTGELFFGEGSRLTVL.

This clonotype was observed a few times. The chain uses TRBV18 and TRBJ2-1, with 10 bases fitting TRBD2. V shed 3 bases and J 3 bases; nucleotides not matched to a gene: 5. There are 16 residues in the CDR3. Germline assignment: CDR1 KGHSH and CDR2 LQKENI. The CDR3 is CASSPSSGRVYNEQFF. The CDR3 coding sequence is TGTGCCAGCTCACCCTCTAGCGGGAGAGTCTACAATGAGCAGTTCTTC.

The sample holds one count of this clonotype. The chain employs TRBV28 and TRBJ2-1; possibly TRBD1 for D (7 bases). Germline CDR1 reads MDHEN; CDR2 reads SYDVKM. V dropped 3 bases and J dropped 8 bases, with 20 bases sitting between them. CDR3 length equals 16 residues. The CDR3 loop reads CASSFRSDREADEQFF. In DNA, the CDR3 is TGTGCCAGCAGTTTCCGGTCCGACAGGGAGGCAGATGAGCAGTTCTTC.

The V gene is TRBV20-1, the J gene TRBJ1-6; 7 bases map to TRBD1. The CDR3 covers 14 residues. Germline-derived CDR1 and CDR2 are DFQATT and SNEGSKA (reference sequence). With V trimmed by 5 bases and J by 10 bases, 11 bases remained unmatched. DNA for the CDR3: TGCAGTGCTGGGACCTTGACAGGGCGGTCACCCCTCCACTTT. It yields the protein CSAGTLTGRSPLHF.

This clonotype turned up a few times. The chain couples TRBV4-3 to TRBJ1-2; 8 nucleotides align to TRBD1. V lost 3 bases and J lost 7; bases outside the gene matches: 10. Germline V CDR1 and CDR2: LGHNA, YSLEER. The CDR3 is 15 residues long. CDR3 region: CASSHLKTGGGGYTF. The CDR3 DNA reads TGCGCCAGCAGCCATCTAAAAACAGGGGGAGGTGGCTACACCTTC.

The genes are TRBV28 and TRBJ1-3; no definite D call. This CDR3 is 15 amino acids long. The ends were cut back, 3 bases at V and 0 bases at J, with 9 bases in the middle. In germline, CDR1 is MDHEN, CDR2 SYDVKM. CDR3 bases: TGTGCCAGCAGTTTGACGTGGAGCTCTGGAAACACCATATATTTT. Residues: CASSLTWSSGNTIYF.

The chain recombines TRBV28 with TRBJ2-7; D may match TRBD1 or TRBD2 (6 bases each). The CDR3 has 18 residues. Between the trimmed V and J ends, which lost 6 bases and 2 bases, there was a span of 26 bases. CDR1 MDHEN and CDR2 SYDVKM come from the germline V gene. This chain's CDR3 is CASSPNQGSRRTTYEQYF. Here the CDR3 DNA reads TGTGCCAGCAGCCCTAACCAGGGGTCGCGGCGGACTACCTACGAGCAGTACTTC.

This clonotype occurred many times. The rearrangement uses TRBV12-3 or TRBV12-4 and TRBJ1-5, with a possible D match to TRBD1 (5 bases). CDR3 size: 15 residues. The V and J ends lost 4 bases and 9 bases respectively, with 19 bases between them. CDR3 residues: CASSYSGTGGMPQHF. For the CDR3, the DNA is TGTGCCAGCAGTTATTCTGGGACCGGGGGGATGCCCCAGCATTTT.

This clonotype appeared many times. The CDR3 is CASSSPREQFF. The CDR3 nucleotides read TGTGCCAGCAGCTCGCCCAGGGAGCAGTTCTTC. The V call is TRBV7-6, the J call TRBJ2-1; D is ambiguous. Germline loops: CDR1 SGHVS, CDR2 FNYEAQ. The CDR3 is 11 amino acids. V lost 4 bases and J lost 10, with 8 bases in between.

The chain employs TRBV28 and TRBJ1-5; D gene unclear. V dropped 5 bases and J dropped 0 bases, with 8 bases sitting between them. The germline V gene has CDR1 MDHEN and CDR2 SYDVKM. This CDR3 is 14 amino acids long. The CDR3 spells CASSEDHSNQPQHF. CDR3 DNA sequence: TGTGCCAGCAGTGAGGATCATAGCAATCAGCCCCAGCATTTT.

This rearrangement joins TRBV2 to TRBJ2-7; tentative D call: TRBD2 (6 bases). With 3 bases removed from V and 3 bases from J, the gap between germline ends came to 6 bases. Germline V gene sequence: CDR1 SNHLY, CDR2 FYNNEI. CDR3 length: 12 amino acids. As DNA, the CDR3 is TGTGCCAGCAGTGAGGAGGGCTACGAGCAGTACTTC. Its protein product is CASSEEGYEQYF. The whole variable domain, remainder taken from reference TRBV2 and TRBJ2-7, is EPEVTQTPSHQVTQMGQEVILRCVPISNHLYFYWYRQILGQKVEFLVSFYNNEISEKSEIFDDQFSVERPDGSNFTLKIRSTKLEDSAMYFCASSEEGYEQYFGPGTRLTVT.

The genes are TRBV6-2 or TRBV6-3 and TRBJ2-2; a possible D gene is TRBD1 (6 bases). The V gene's germline CDR1 is MNHEY and CDR2 SVGEGT. There are 16 residues in the CDR3. V lost 5 bases, J lost 3 bases, and 16 bases lay in between. The CDR3, as DNA: TGTGCCAGCAGTCCCTCCGGGACAATCGACACCGGGGAGCTGTTTTTT. It is translated as CASSPSGTIDTGELFF.

The chain recombines TRBV19 with TRBJ2-7; possible D gene TRBD1, 6 bases. The V gene's germline CDR1 is LNHDA and CDR2 SQIVND (reference sequence). Trimming stripped 6 bases from V and 0 bases from J, with 12 bases between. The CDR3 extends over 14 amino acids. The CDR3 loop reads CASSPQGVSYEQYF. In nucleotides, the CDR3 is TGTGCCAGTAGCCCACAGGGCGTCTCCTACGAGCAGTACTTC.

In its sample, this clonotype was seen many times. The J gene is TRBJ1-1, the V gene TRBV12-3 or TRBV12-4, with 8 positions matching TRBD1. After removal of 5 bases from V and 4 bases from J, the junction contained 9 bases not matched to a gene. This CDR3 region has 15 residues. The CDR3 sequence: CASSPGQAGATEAFF. As DNA, the CDR3 is TGTGCCAGCAGTCCGGGACAGGCCGGGGCCACTGAAGCTTTCTTT.

The J gene is TRBJ2-7, the V gene TRBV7-3; weak D call: TRBD1 (5 bases). The CDR3 covers 12 residues. Trimming took off 8 bases at V and 6 bases at J, with 14 bases between the two ends. The germline CDR1 and CDR2 sequences are SGHTA and FQGTGA. CDR3 DNA: TGTGCCAGCGGAACTCTAGGGGCCGAGCAGTACTTC. Protein product: CASGTLGAEQYF.

The sample holds a few counts of this clonotype. The chain has TRBV7-9 and TRBJ1-4, with no clear D. CDR1 and CDR2 from the germline V gene are SEHNR and FQNEAQ (reference sequence). V was pared by 5 bases and J by 8 bases, with 12 bases between. This CDR3 has 13 amino acids. CDR3 nucleotide sequence: TGTGCCAGCAGCCCACCCGCAGCAGAAAAACTGTTTTTT. It specifies CASSPPAAEKLFF.

The rearrangement uses TRBV24-1 and TRBJ1-5, with 8 bases fitting TRBD1. V dropped 4 bases and J dropped 8; count of bases not matched to a gene: 9. This CDR3 region has 15 residues. CDR1 is KGHDR and CDR2 is SFDVKD in the germline V gene. The CDR3 here is CATSDPGQGGEPQHF. The DNA of the CDR3 is TGTGCCACCAGTGACCCTGGACAGGGAGGGGAGCCCCAGCATTTT.

This clonotype was observed a handful of times. This chain joins TRBV19 and TRBJ1-1; D unresolved. V was cut by 3 bases and J by 3 bases, with 8 bases left in between. The CDR3 contains 13 residues. CDR1 LNHDA and CDR2 SQIVND come from the germline V gene (reference sequence). DNA of the CDR3: TGTGCCAGTAGTATGGGAGTGGACACTGAAGCTTTCTTT. It yields the protein CASSMGVDTEAFF.